One sample yielded the 32 T cell receptor beta chains listed below, sequenced in a study of T cell repertoires in ileal Crohn's disease. Method: immunoSEQ multiplex PCR; TCRdb's copy keeps in-frame clones and lacks some. This sample has 9,500 to 13,000 clones; about four fifths occur once, and the top ten carry about 4.5%. Input material: ileal tissue. Receptor source: an adult with Crohn's disease.

The chain recombines TRBV7-8 with TRBJ1-4; 9 bases match TRBD1. The CDR3 has 16 amino acids. Germline loops: CDR1 SGHVS, CDR2 FQNEAQ. The V segment lost 1 base and the J segment 8 bases; nucleotides outside the gene matches: 8. Here the CDR3 DNA reads TGTGCCAGCAGCTTAGAAGGGACAGGGCAAGACGAAAAACTGTTTTTT. It is translated as CASSLEGTGQDEKLFF.

This clone was detected only once. V usage is TRBV19 and J usage is TRBJ2-7; D may be TRBD2 (8 bases). V lost 5 bases, J lost 0 bases, and 17 bases lay in between. The CDR3 consists of 16 residues. Per germline, CDR1 LNHDA and CDR2 SQIVND (reference sequence). The CDR3 nucleotides read TGTGCCAGTAGTGCCCTTAGCGGGGACAGCTCCTACGAGCAGTACTTC. It codes for CASSALSGDSSYEQYF.

The chain joins TRBV9 to TRBJ2-3; TRBD2 agrees at 10 bases. V lost 2 bases and J lost 0; bases outside the gene matches: 3. This CDR3 comprises 16 residues. From germline, CDR1 is SGDLS and CDR2 YYNGEE. The DNA of the CDR3 is TGTGCCAGCAGCGTTACTAGCGGGGAAAGCACAGATACGCAGTATTTT. Its translation: CASSVTSGESTDTQYF. Full variable domain (remainder filled in from reference TRBV9 and TRBJ2-3): DSGVTQTPKHLITATGQRVTLRCSPRSGDLSVYWYQQSLDQGLQFLIQYYNGEERAKGNILERFSAQQFPDLHSELNLSSLELGDSALYFCASSVTSGESTDTQYFGPGTRLTVL.

V and J are TRBV7-2 and TRBJ1-3; 7 bases line up with TRBD1. Trimming removed 5 bases from V and 0 bases from J; junction bases left unmatched: 7. Looked up from germline, CDR1 is SGHTA and CDR2 is FQGNSA. The CDR3 covers 16 residues. The CDR3 coding sequence is TGTGCCAGCAGCGCGGGACAGCTAGCCTCTGGAAACACCATATATTTT. Translated: CASSAGQLASGNTIYF.

This chain uses TRBV11-2 with TRBJ1-3, with no clear D. The CDR3 is made up of 15 amino acids. Germline V CDR1 and CDR2: SGHAT, FQNNGV. Trimming cost V 5 bases and J 3 bases, with 14 bases left between them. The CDR3 loop reads CASSLRAGVGNTIYF. In DNA form, the CDR3 reads TGTGCCAGCAGCCTCCGGGCGGGCGTTGGAAACACCATATATTTT.

This clone occurred once. The chain couples TRBV7-2 to TRBJ1-2; D is uncertain. From germline, CDR1 is SGHTA and CDR2 FQGNSA. The CDR3 extends over 14 amino acids. Trimming cost V 0 bases and J 7 bases, with 12 bases left between them. The CDR3 protein is CASSLAAGKSGYTF. CDR3 coding DNA: TGTGCCAGCAGCTTAGCGGCGGGGAAGAGTGGCTACACCTTC.

This chain joins TRBV6-5 and TRBJ2-5; a weak D match, TRBD2 (5 bases). In germline, CDR1 is MNHEY, CDR2 SVGAGI. This CDR3 is 14 amino acids long. The V and J ends lost 5 bases and 5 bases respectively, with 15 bases between them. The CDR3 sequence is CASSPPRVLETQYF. In nucleotides, the CDR3 is TGTGCCAGCAGTCCCCCGAGGGTTCTGGAGACCCAGTACTTC.

The chain recombines TRBV2 with TRBJ1-1; possible D gene TRBD1, 5 bases. The CDR3 contains 13 residues. Germline loops: CDR1 SNHLY, CDR2 FYNNEI. Deletions cut 6 bases from V and 0 bases from J, with 8 bases between. CDR3 residues: CASSAGLNTEAFF. The DNA of the CDR3 is TGTGCCAGCAGCGCGGGACTGAACACTGAAGCTTTCTTT.

This clone appeared a few times. This chain links TRBV5-4 with TRBJ1-3; tentatively, D is TRBD1 (5 bases). The length of the CDR3 is 15 residues. The germline CDR1 and CDR2 sequences are SGHNT and YYREEE (reference sequence). V was cut by 0 bases and J by 2 bases, with 9 bases left in between. The CDR3 sequence: CASSLGAGPGNTIYF. DNA for the CDR3: TGTGCCAGCAGCTTGGGGGCAGGGCCTGGAAACACCATATATTTT.

This clone was seen just once. This chain connects TRBV30 to TRBJ2-5, with 11 bases lining up with TRBD2. This CDR3 spans 17 amino acids. V shed 4 bases, J shed 5 bases, and the junction held 15 bases outside the gene matches. The germline CDR1 and CDR2 sequences are GTSNPN and SVGIG (reference sequence). The CDR3 coding sequence is TGTGCCTGGAAGGAAGGCATAGCGGGGGGGCCCGGGGAGACCCAGTACTTC. Amino acid sequence: CAWKEGIAGGPGETQYF.

This rearrangement joins TRBV11-2 to TRBJ1-2; D not resolved. V was cut by 7 bases and J by 8 bases, with 20 bases left in between. Germline loops: CDR1 SGHAT, CDR2 FQNNGV. This CDR3 comprises 14 residues. For the CDR3, the DNA is TGTGCCAGCACCCCCGGCTGGCAGGTTGTGGGCTACACCTTC. Protein: CASTPGWQVVGYTF.

The V and J genes are TRBV7-3 and TRBJ2-7; TRBD1 matches 8 bases. V gave up 2 bases and J gave up 4 bases; unmatched junction bases: 4. Germline V CDR1 and CDR2: SGHTA, FQGTGA. The CDR3 runs to 14 residues. As DNA, the CDR3 is TGTGCCAGCAGCTTAGGGCAGGGGGCGTACGAGCAGTACTTC. Protein sequence: CASSLGQGAYEQYF.

The chain couples TRBV10-1 to TRBJ1-1; 9 bases are shared with TRBD1. The CDR3 is made up of 17 amino acids. The J segment lost 6 bases and the V segment lost 0 bases, leaving 11 bases of the junction unmatched. CDR1 and CDR2 from the germline V gene are WNHNN and SYGVQD (reference sequence). CDR3 in amino acids: CASSESGQGPMGSEAFF. DNA for the CDR3: TGCGCCAGCAGTGAGTCGGGACAGGGTCCCATGGGGTCTGAAGCTTTCTTT.

The V gene is TRBV5-1, the J gene TRBJ1-2; D perhaps matches TRBD1 (6 bases). Deletions cut 5 bases from V and 4 bases from J, with 12 bases between. This CDR3 has 13 residues. Germline V gives CDR1 SGHRS, CDR2 YFSETQ. The CDR3 nucleotides are TGCGCCAGCAGTCCGGACAGCCTCTATGGCTACACCTTC. Translating gives CASSPDSLYGYTF.

There are a few counts of this clone. The chain links TRBV19 to TRBJ1-6, with TRBD1 identical over 8 bases. V lost 0 bases, J lost 4 bases, and 2 bases stayed unmatched. The CDR3 sequence is 16 residues long. Germline V gene sequence: CDR1 LNHDA, CDR2 SQIVND (reference sequence). Written as DNA, the CDR3 is TGTGCCAGTAGTATAGAGACAGGGGTATATAATTCACCCCTCCACTTT. Protein sequence: CASSIETGVYNSPLHF.

About this clone itself: At one of its ends the junction is not consistent with the germline gene, which may arise from a read error. The chain couples TRBV6-5 to TRBJ1-2, with 7 positions matching TRBD1. CDR1 and CDR2 from the germline V gene are MNHEY and SVGAGI. The CDR3 runs to 14 residues. The CDR3 nucleotides are TGTGCCAGCAGTGTAGACAGGGCACCCTATGGCTACCCCTTC. It codes for CASSVDRAPYGYPF.

J is TRBJ2-2 and V is TRBV5-1, with a weak D call TRBD1 (6 bases). CDR3 length: 14 residues. Trimming left V 4 bases short and J 6 bases short, with 13 bases between. CDR1 is SGHRS, CDR2 YFSETQ, per germline. The CDR3 DNA is TGCGCCAGCAGCGACCAGGGGATATCCGGGGAGCTGTTTTTT. Residues: CASSDQGISGELFF.

As regards this clone: At one end the junction does not follow the germline gene, possibly because of a read error. The same CDR3 arises from other DNA sequences in this sample as well. The rearrangement links TRBV5-6 to TRBJ2-7, with 10 bases fitting TRBD1. Germline loops: CDR1 SGHDT, CDR2 YYEEEE. This CDR3 has 14 residues. The CDR3 loop is CASSFRDRGGEQYF. The CDR3 DNA reads as TGTGCTAGCAGCTTTCGGGACAGGGGTGGCGAGCAGTACTTC.

This sequence joins TRBV28 and TRBJ2-7, with unresolved D. The CDR3 loop spans 13 amino acids. Trimming shortened V by 7 bases and J by 7 bases, and 17 bases separated the two germline ends. The germline V gene has CDR1 MDHEN and CDR2 SYDVKM. CDR3 bases: TGTGCCAGCAAACCCCCCCCTCTGAGTGAGCAGTACTTC. It codes for CASKPPPLSEQYF.

Here the CDR3 DNA reads TGTGCCAGCAGCTTAATTGGGACTGAAACCTACGAGCAGTACTTC. Amino acid sequence: CASSLIGTETYEQYF. The gene calls are TRBV7-2 and TRBJ2-7; D may be TRBD2 (6 bases). CDR3 length: 15 amino acids. Between the trimmed V and J ends, which lost 2 bases and 2 bases, there was a span of 13 bases. Germline V lookup: CDR1 SGHTA, CDR2 FQGNSA. Full variable domain (missing parts from reference TRBV7-2 and TRBJ2-7): GAGVSQSPSNKVTEKGKDVELRCDPISGHTALYWYRQSLGQGLEFLIYFQGNSAPDKSGLPSDRFSAERTGGSVSTLTIQRTQQEDSAVYLCASSLIGTETYEQYFGPGTRLTVT.

The chain employs TRBV6-5 and TRBJ1-5; possibly TRBD1 for D (5 bases). This CDR3 has 14 amino acids. Germline V gene sequence: CDR1 MNHEY, CDR2 SVGAGI. The V end lost 3 bases, the J end lost 2 bases, and 8 bases lay between the germline ends. The CDR3 nucleotides are TGTGCCAGCAGTTATAGCAGGGGCAATCAGCCCCAGCATTTT. It codes for CASSYSRGNQPQHF.

A few counts support this clone. The chain joins TRBV10-3 to TRBJ1-1, with 8 bases that match TRBD1. V shed 6 bases and J 4 bases; nucleotides not matched to a gene: 13. The CDR3 runs to 16 residues. Germline-derived CDR1 and CDR2 are ENHRY and SYGVKD. CDR3 sequence reads: CAISSGGKEWSTEAFF. The CDR3, as DNA: TGTGCCATCAGCTCAGGGGGCAAGGAATGGAGCACTGAAGCTTTCTTT.

V gene TRBV6-5 combines with J gene TRBJ2-3, with D maybe TRBD1 (6 bases). The CDR3 covers 16 residues. CDR1 and CDR2 (germline): MNHEY, SVGAGI. V shed 0 bases and J shed 2 bases, with 12 bases lying between them. The CDR3 bases are TGTGCCAGCAGTTACTCGACTGGGGGACACACAGATACGCAGTATTTT. Translation gives CASSYSTGGHTDTQYF.

The gene calls are TRBV7-9 and TRBJ2-3; weak D call: TRBD2 (6 bases). CDR3 size: 16 residues. Trimming left V 6 bases short and J 2 bases short, with 18 bases between. Germline V gene sequence: CDR1 SEHNR, CDR2 FQNEAQ (reference sequence). As DNA, the CDR3 is TGTGCCAGCAGACAGACTAGTTCCTTAAACACAGATACGCAGTATTTT. Translating it yields CASRQTSSLNTDTQYF.

The DNA of the CDR3 is TGTGCCAGCAGCTTTGTAGCCGTAAACACTGAAGCTTTCTTT. Its translation is CASSFVAVNTEAFF. The gene calls are TRBV5-4 and TRBJ1-1; D uncertain. Germline V gene data show CDR1 as SGHNT and CDR2 as YYREEE (reference sequence). This CDR3 region has 14 residues. V was pared by 2 bases and J by 2 bases, with 10 bases between.

The chain has TRBV6-5 and TRBJ2-1; D not certain. The V gene lost 7 bases and the J gene lost 5 bases, with 12 bases spanning the gap. CDR1 and CDR2 from the germline V gene are MNHEY and SVGAGI. The CDR3 totals 13 residues. The CDR3 coding sequence is TGTGCCAGCACCCCAAACTCGGACAATGAGCAGTTCTTC. Its translation: CASTPNSDNEQFF.

Here the CDR3 DNA reads TGTGCCAGCACCCTTGGAGCGGGGGCTTCTACGCAGTATTTT. This codes for CASTLGAGASTQYF. This chain uses TRBV27 with TRBJ2-3; 8 positions agree with TRBD2. CDR1 MNHEY and CDR2 SMNVEV come from the germline V gene (reference sequence). V was clipped by 7 bases and J by 8 bases; unmatched bases: 11. CDR3 length equals 14 residues.

This rearrangement joins TRBV29-1 to TRBJ2-1; tentative D call: TRBD1 (5 bases). The V end was cut by 8 bases, the J end by 8 bases, with 10 bases between. In germline, CDR1 is SQVTM, CDR2 ANQGSEA. The CDR3 totals 10 residues. CDR3 amino acids: CSFWGHEQFF. The CDR3 DNA reads as TGCAGCTTTTGGGGCCATGAGCAGTTCTTC.

The genes are TRBV7-3 and TRBJ2-5; possible D gene TRBD1, 6 bases. Germline V CDR1 and CDR2: SGHTA, FQGTGA. Trimming took off 5 bases at V and 2 bases at J, with 12 bases between the two ends. There are 14 residues in the CDR3. CDR3 loop: CASSPTDRQETQYF. The CDR3 bases are TGTGCCAGCAGCCCTACGGACAGACAAGAGACCCAGTACTTC.

This sequence joins TRBV5-6 and TRBJ2-5; possibly TRBD1 for D (8 bases). CDR3 size: 14 residues. The germline V gene has CDR1 SGHDT and CDR2 YYEEEE. The ends were cut back, 2 bases at V and 5 bases at J, with 13 bases in the middle. As DNA, the CDR3 is TGTGCCAGCAGCTTAGAACAGGGGGGGGAGACCCAGTACTTC. Translating gives CASSLEQGGETQYF.

This chain joins TRBV7-2 and TRBJ2-1; 8 bases are a match to TRBD1. The CDR3 spans 14 residues. With 4 bases clipped from V and 6 bases from J, the junction kept 5 bases outside the gene matches. Germline V gene data show CDR1 as SGHTA and CDR2 as FQGNSA. CDR3 nucleotide sequence: TGTGCCAGCAGCTCATACAGGGGGTCCAATGAGCAGTTCTTC. Its translation: CASSSYRGSNEQFF.

The chain recombines TRBV18 with TRBJ2-2; D gene ambiguous. Trimming took 3 bases from V and 2 from J, leaving 10 bases between them. The CDR3 length is 15 residues. Looked up from germline, CDR1 is KGHSH and CDR2 is LQKENI. The CDR3 nucleotides read TGTGCCAGCTCACCGGTCAACATTAACACCGGGGAGCTGTTTTTT. Its translation: CASSPVNINTGELFF.